These 20 T cell receptor beta chains were all obtained from the same sample, sequenced in a study of spatial heterogeneity in lung cancer. Time point denoted: blood at routine non-recurrence follow-up after resection. From the 5' RACE reads, TCRdb called clonotypes with MiXCR, one entry per CDR3 protein. Of over 85,000 distinct CDR3 sequences listed, roughly 21% are singletons. The sample here was PBMCs, taken at follow-up. Every receptor here comes from a male donor with early-stage non-small cell lung cancer.

This clonotype showed up just a few times. V usage is TRBV7-9 and J usage is TRBJ2-7; D ambiguous. V was cut by 3 bases and J by 5 bases, with 8 bases left in between. The germline CDR1 and CDR2 sequences are SEHNR and FQNEAQ (reference sequence). This CDR3 is 12 amino acids long. CDR3 region: CASSFASHEQYF. Here the CDR3 DNA reads TGTGCCAGCAGCTTTGCGTCCCACGAGCAGTACTTC.

The chain carries TRBV7-2 and TRBJ2-1; no clear D gene. Germline loops: CDR1 SGHTA, CDR2 FQGNSA. The CDR3 runs to 15 residues. The V end lost 0 bases, the J end lost 9 bases, and 15 bases lay between the germline ends. The chain's CDR3 is CASSLAQHLQSEQFF. In DNA form, the CDR3 reads TGTGCCAGCAGCTTAGCGCAACACCTCCAGAGTGAGCAGTTCTTC.

This clonotype was observed at least ten times. The rearrangement links TRBV20-1 to TRBJ2-5, with 11 bases matching TRBD2. The CDR3 length is 16 residues. Losses at the gene ends were 0 bases for V and 0 bases for J; bases not matched to a gene: 3. Germline V gene data show CDR1 as DFQATT and CDR2 as SNEGSKA (reference sequence). In DNA, the CDR3 is TGCAGTGCTAGAGACCCACTAGCGGGGGACCAAGAGACCCAGTACTTC. Residues: CSARDPLAGDQETQYF.

As to this clonotype: The CDR3 does not close with the conserved phenylalanine or tryptophan, likely indicating a read error. The J gene is TRBJ1-4, the V gene TRBV5-1; a weak D match, TRBD1 (6 bases). Germline V gene sequence: CDR1 SGHRS, CDR2 YFSETQ. Trimming removed 0 bases from V and 3 bases from J, with 12 bases in between. The CDR3 is 16 residues long. The CDR3 DNA is TGCGCCAGCAGCTTGGCCCCAGCAGGGGCTAATGAAAAACTGTTTCTT. Protein sequence: CASSLAPAGANEKLFL.

This sequence joins TRBV3-1 and TRBJ1-1; D is ambiguous. Trimming stripped 0 bases from V and 11 bases from J, with 10 bases between. The CDR3 sequence is 12 residues long. CDR1 is LGHDT, CDR2 YNNKEL, per germline (reference sequence). The CDR3 here is CASSQDRVKAFF. The CDR3 region has the DNA TGTGCCAGCAGCCAAGATCGCGTCAAGGCTTTCTTT.

The table lists this clonotype with a count of one. This chain joins TRBV29-1 and TRBJ1-1; TRBD1 is a possible D gene (6 bases). The V and J ends lost 4 bases and 6 bases respectively, with 9 bases between them. CDR1 and CDR2 (germline): SQVTM, ANQGSEA. This CDR3 has 11 residues. CDR3 sequence reads: CSVGGHAEAFF. In DNA, the CDR3 is TGCAGCGTTGGGGGACACGCTGAAGCTTTCTTT.

DNA of the CDR3: TGTGCCAGCGGCGAGGGATTTAAAGCTTCCTACAATGAGCAGTTCTTC. Protein: CASGEGFKASYNEQFF. This chain connects TRBV6-2 or TRBV6-3 to TRBJ2-1; a possible D gene is TRBD2 (5 bases). The length of the CDR3 is 16 residues. Trimming pared 8 bases from V and 1 base from J, leaving 18 bases between. Germline values: CDR1 MNHEY, CDR2 SVGEGT.

This clonotype was counted at least ten times. V gene TRBV10-3 combines with J gene TRBJ1-2; no definite D call. There are 14 residues in the CDR3. V was cut by 8 bases and J by 4 bases, with 17 bases left in between. CDR1 is ENHRY and CDR2 is SYGVKD in the germline V gene. The DNA of the CDR3 is TGTGCCATCCGTCCGTCCGGAGAGAGCTATGGCTACACCTTC. Its protein is CAIRPSGESYGYTF.

The genes are TRBV9 and TRBJ1-1; TRBD1 might be the D (6 bases). Germline CDR1 reads SGDLS; CDR2 reads YYNGEE. Trimming took off 2 bases at V and 2 bases at J, with 10 bases between the two ends. The CDR3 contains 14 residues. In nucleotides, the CDR3 is TGTGCCAGCAGCGTCGGACAGCCTAACACTGAAGCTTTCTTT. Its protein is CASSVGQPNTEAFF. The full variable domain, in which reference TRBV9 and TRBJ1-1 provide the parts outside the CDR3, is DSGVTQTPKHLITATGQRVTLRCSPRSGDLSVYWYQQSLDQGLQFLIQYYNGEERAKGNILERFSAQQFPDLHSELNLSSLELGDSALYFCASSVGQPNTEAFFGQGTRLTVV.

A few counts support this clonotype. J is TRBJ1-6 and V is TRBV25-1; D gene unclear. CDR1 and CDR2 (germline): MGHDK, SYGVNS. V was clipped by 6 bases and J by 6 bases, with 12 bases between them. The CDR3 consists of 14 residues. For the CDR3, the DNA is TGTGCCAGCAGGGGTCAGGCGAGTAATTCACCCCTCCACTTT. Translation gives CASRGQASNSPLHF.

This clonotype was recorded at least ten times. This chain joins TRBV12-3 or TRBV12-4 and TRBJ2-3; 8 nucleotides line up with TRBD2. This CDR3 region has 15 residues. V shed 4 bases, J shed 0 bases, and the junction held 3 bases outside the gene matches. The CDR3 loop is CASSYLAGSTDTQYF. The CDR3 bases are TGTGCCAGCAGTTATCTAGCGGGTAGCACAGATACGCAGTATTTT.

This chain links TRBV20-1 with TRBJ2-1; possibly TRBD2 for D (5 bases). Germline lookup yields CDR1 DFQATT and CDR2 SNEGSKA (reference sequence). The CDR3 consists of 14 residues. Trimming took off 3 bases at V and 9 bases at J, with 18 bases between the two ends. CDR3: CSARESGGLSEQFF. In nucleotides, the CDR3 is TGCAGTGCTAGGGAATCAGGAGGACTTAGTGAGCAGTTCTTC.

Many counts were recorded for this clonotype. The genes are TRBV7-8 and TRBJ2-1; 9 positions agree with TRBD1. Germline V gene data show CDR1 as SGHVS and CDR2 as FQNEAQ. CDR3 length equals 18 residues. Trimming at V came to 5 bases and at J to 3 bases, leaving 14 bases not matched to a gene. CDR3 region: CASSQPDSGTGFYNEQFF. CDR3 DNA: TGTGCCAGCAGCCAACCTGATTCCGGGACAGGGTTCTACAATGAGCAGTTCTTC. The variable domain in full, completed from reference TRBV7-8 and TRBJ2-1, reads GAGVSQSPRYKVAKRGQDVALRCDPISGHVSLFWYQQALGQGPEFLTYFQNEAQLDKSGLPSDRFFAERPEGSVSTLKIQRTQQEDSAVYLCASSQPDSGTGFYNEQFFGPGTRLTVL.

The genes are TRBV25-1 and TRBJ2-7; TRBD1 agrees at 10 bases. V lost 5 bases, J lost 0 bases, and 1 base stayed unmatched. The germline V gene encodes CDR1 MGHDK and CDR2 SYGVNS. The CDR3 has 14 amino acids. CDR3 nucleotides: TGTGCCAGCAGTTGGACAGGGGGCTCCTACGAGCAGTACTTC. Translated, it gives CASSWTGGSYEQYF.

This chain uses TRBV5-1 with TRBJ1-2; D gene uncertain. Deletions cut 0 bases from V and 4 bases from J, with 7 bases between. Germline-derived CDR1 and CDR2 are SGHRS and YFSETQ. The CDR3 consists of 13 residues. The CDR3 loop reads CASSLGAGYGYTF. The CDR3 coding sequence is TGCGCCAGCAGCTTGGGTGCGGGCTATGGCTACACCTTC.

CDR3 amino acids: CASQDGRHYGYTF. CDR3 in DNA: TGTGCCAGCCAGGATGGACGTCACTATGGCTACACCTTC. The chain combines TRBV2 with TRBJ1-2; D is unresolved. CDR1 SNHLY and CDR2 FYNNEI come from the germline V gene. V was shortened by 8 bases and J by 3 bases, with 13 bases between the two germline ends. The CDR3 spans 13 residues.

This clonotype came up a few times. The chain employs TRBV25-1 and TRBJ2-3; D may match TRBD1 or TRBD2 (6 bases each). CDR1 is MGHDK and CDR2 is SYGVNS in the germline V gene. This CDR3 has 14 residues. V lost 6 bases and J lost 3, with 13 bases in between. CDR3: CASRYEGGTDTQYF. In nucleotides, the CDR3 is TGTGCCAGCAGATACGAGGGGGGAACAGATACGCAGTATTTT.

This clonotype was detected ten times or more. The V and J genes are TRBV7-6 and TRBJ1-1; D remains unclear. The germline gives CDR1 SGHVS, CDR2 FNYEAQ. CDR3 size: 11 residues. With 4 bases removed from V and 4 bases from J, the gap between germline ends came to 4 bases. This chain's CDR3 is CASSSGTEAFF. The DNA of the CDR3 is TGTGCCAGCAGCTCCGGCACTGAAGCTTTCTTT.

This chain joins TRBV27 and TRBJ2-1, with D perhaps matching TRBD1 (6 bases). V lost 5 bases and J 7 bases, leaving 21 bases between the germline ends. Germline V lookup: CDR1 MNHEY, CDR2 SMNVEV (reference sequence). This CDR3 region has 16 residues. The CDR3 region has the DNA TGTGCCAGCAGTCCTTCACAGGGTGACGAGTGGAATGAGCAGTTCTTC. Its protein product is CASSPSQGDEWNEQFF.

This sequence joins TRBV3-1 and TRBJ2-2; 14 bases map to TRBD2. This CDR3 region has 16 residues. Germline V gives CDR1 LGHDT, CDR2 YNNKEL (reference sequence). The ends lost 4 bases at V and 7 bases at J; junction bases unmatched: 5. Here the CDR3 DNA reads TGTGCCAGCAGCCCGGGACTAGCGGGAGCGGGCGGGGAGCTGTTTTTT. Translated, it gives CASSPGLAGAGGELFF. The full variable domain, with the rest looked up from reference TRBV3-1 and TRBJ2-2, is DTAVSQTPKYLVTQMGNDKSIKCEQNLGHDTMYWYKQDSKKFLKIMFSYNNKELIINETVPNRFSPKSPDKAHLNLHINSLELGDSAVYFCASSPGLAGAGGELFFGEGSRLTVL.